This T cell receptor (beta chain) was retrieved from a study of T cell responses to AZD1222 COVID-19 vaccine. Study outcomes and limitations: It was only a handful of AZD1222 recipients who were seropositive at baseline. Most donors were white British, females outnumbered males, and clonal diversity was possibly underestimated.

The CDR3 totals 13 residues. Germline assignment: CDR1 SQVTM and CDR2 ANQGSEA. V lost 0 bases, J lost 4 bases, and 10 bases lay in between. TCRdb's table, derived via immunoSEQ multiplex PCR, lists solely in-frame clones and lacks some. The data hold over 45,000 clones, with nearly 90% observed a single time. Notes on this clone: No antigen is known for it.

The TCR comes from an adult in good health. J is TRBJ2-7 and V is TRBV29-1, with D perhaps TRBD2 (6 bases). Source: peripheral blood, taken on day 0 of AZD1222 vaccination. CDR3 in amino acids: CSVEDQEGYEQYF. For the CDR3, the DNA is TGCAGCGTTGAAGATCAGGAGGGTTACGAGCAGTACTTC.